A selection of T cell receptor beta chains follows, all from one sample in a study of T-cell reconstitution after alpha-beta-depleted transplantation in children. MiXCR, applied by TCRdb to the PCR reads, yields one record per CDR3 protein. Here the sample spans under 250,000 distinct CDR3 sequences, more than 20% being singletons. The sample in question was PBMCs, mostly from graft donor cells, obtained 360 days after TCRalphabeta/CD19-depleted stem cell transplant. The receptors here all came from a female patient aged 2 to 10 who had a stem cell transplant for congenital amegakaryocytic thrombocytopenia, so the T cells may come from the graft donor. Each CDR3 is given with its conserved first and last residue. A D gene is named only where the DNA matches it firmly. The size field is filled for only some rows; it gives once, few, many or a size class.

V gene	D gene	clone size	J gene	CDR3 protein	CDR3 DNA
TRBV19	TRBD1	-	TRBJ2-3	CASSTRTGTDTQYF	TGTGCCAGTAGTACTCGGACAGGGACAGATACGCAGTATTTT
TRBV4-2	-	-	TRBJ2-7	CASSQDPRAGSSYEQYF	TGTGCCAGCAGCCAAGACCCTAGAGCGGGTAGCTCCTACGAGCAGTACTTC
TRBV6-5	TRBD1	-	TRBJ2-5	CASSYRGDRGKETQYF	TGTGCCAGCAGTTACCGTGGGGACAGGGGAAAAGAGACCCAGTACTTC
TRBV28	-	few	TRBJ2-7	CASAGRTSYEQYF	TGTGCCAGCGCGGGACGGACCTCCTACGAGCAGTACTTC
TRBV4-3	-	-	TRBJ1-3	CASSQDLGNTIYF	TGCGCCAGCAGCCAAGATTTGGGAAACACCATATATTTT
TRBV15	-	many	TRBJ1-1	CATSRAHGTEAFF	TGTGCCACCAGCAGAGCCCACGGCACTGAAGCTTTCTTT
TRBV20-1	TRBD1	few	TRBJ2-5	CSASPGQVQETQYF	TGCAGTGCTTCACCTGGACAGGTCCAAGAGACCCAGTACTTC
TRBV29-1	-	-	TRBJ2-7	CSVEDLAGTYF	TGCAGCGTTGAAGATCTGGCAGGAACCTACTTC
TRBV12-3/TRBV12-4	-	-	TRBJ1-1	CATSPGLMNTEAFF	TGTGCCACCAGTCCGGGACTGATGAACACTGAAGCTTTCTTT
TRBV12-3/TRBV12-4	TRBD1	few	TRBJ2-3	CASSLGGQTDTQYF	TGTGCCAGCAGCTTAGGGGGCCAGACAGATACGCAGTATTTT
TRBV12-3/TRBV12-4	-	-	TRBJ1-3	CASFPGPGDSGNTIYF	TGTGCCAGCTTCCCCGGGCCAGGTGACTCTGGAAACACCATATATTTT
TRBV24-1	TRBD2	few	TRBJ2-5	CAIGGGEGQETQYF	TGTGCCATTGGGGGAGGGGAGGGCCAAGAGACCCAGTACTTC
TRBV7-3	TRBD2	-	TRBJ2-1	CASSPSGRVSYNEQFF	TGTGCCAGCAGTCCTAGCGGGAGGGTCTCCTACAATGAGCAGTTCTTC
TRBV9	-	-	TRBJ2-7	CASSPYGVGSLYEQYF	TGTGCCAGCAGCCCATACGGCGTGGGCAGCCTCTACGAGCAGTACTTC
TRBV7-8	-	few	TRBJ1-1	CASSFPGWSTEAFF	TGTGCCAGCAGCTTCCCGGGTTGGAGCACTGAAGCTTTCTTT
TRBV28	-	-	TRBJ1-2	CATYNYGYTF	TGTGCCACTTATAACTATGGCTACACCTTC
TRBV5-1	TRBD2	-	TRBJ2-5	CASSFASGGETQYF	TGCGCCAGCAGCTTTGCTAGCGGGGGGGAGACCCAGTACTTC
TRBV4-3	TRBD2	-	TRBJ2-1	CASSQGPGLAGGEEQFF	TGCGCCAGCAGCCAGGGCCCGGGACTAGCGGGAGGAGAGGAGCAGTTCTTC
TRBV5-1	TRBD2	-	TRBJ2-7	CASSLARTSDHEQYF	TGCGCCAGCAGCTTGGCGAGGACTAGCGACCACGAGCAGTACTTC
TRBV4-2	TRBD2	many	TRBJ2-3	CASSLKPGLASTDTQYF	TGTGCCAGCAGCCTTAAACCGGGACTAGCGAGCACAGATACGCAGTATTTT
TRBV11-2	TRBD1	-	TRBJ2-7	CASSRDRDEQYF	TGTGCCAGCAGCCGAGACAGGGACGAGCAGTACTTC
TRBV6-1	-	-	TRBJ2-7	CASSDLFEQYF	TGTGCCAGCAGTGATCTATTCGAGCAGTACTTC
TRBV7-6	-	-	TRBJ2-1	CASSLGFGDSYNEQFF	TGTGCCAGCAGCTTAGGGTTTGGGGATAGCTACAATGAGCAGTTCTTC
TRBV3-1	-	-	TRBJ1-2	CASSQVLGQGDGYTF	TGTGCCAGCAGCCAAGTTTTGGGGCAGGGCGATGGCTACACCTTC
TRBV4-2	-	-	TRBJ2-3	CASSRYGGGIISTDTQYF	TGTGCCAGCAGCCGCTACGGAGGGGGCATTATAAGCACAGATACGCAGTATTTT
TRBV6-5	-	many	TRBJ1-1	CASSYSTNTEAFF	TGTGCCAGCAGTTACTCGACTAACACTGAAGCTTTCTTT
TRBV18	TRBD1	few	TRBJ2-1	CASSLLGQFEQFF	TGTGCCAGCTCACTCCTGGGACAGTTTGAGCAGTTCTTC
TRBV4-3	-	-	TRBJ1-6	CASSQDRLAYSPLHF	TGCGCCAGCAGCCAAGATCGCCTGGCCTATTCACCCCTCCACTTT
TRBV27	TRBD2	once	TRBJ2-7	CASSAGLVSGISPKVNEQYF	TGTGCCAGCAGTGCCGGACTAGTTAGCGGGATCTCCCCGAAGGTAAACGAGCAGTACTTC
TRBV7-9	-	-	TRBJ2-7	CASSLRQNSYEQYF	TGTGCCAGCAGCTTACGGCAGAACTCCTACGAGCAGTACTTC
TRBV5-1	-	few	TRBJ1-1	CASSFWGDTEAFF	TGCGCCAGCAGCTTTTGGGGAGACACTGAAGCTTTCTTT
TRBV12-5	TRBD2	-	TRBJ2-6	CASGPGGSGANVLTF	TGTGCTAGTGGCCCGGGGGGCTCTGGGGCCAACGTCCTGACTTTC
TRBV20-1	TRBD2	many	TRBJ2-5	CSAKLAGAIQETQYF	TGCAGTGCTAAACTAGCGGGGGCGATTCAAGAGACCCAGTACTTC
TRBV5-6	-	-	TRBJ2-7	CASSSTTDYSYEQYF	TGTGCCAGCAGCTCAACGACAGATTACTCCTACGAGCAGTACTTC
TRBV20-1	-	-	TRBJ2-3	CSARDPWDPTDTQYF	TGCAGTGCTAGAGATCCGTGGGACCCCACAGATACGCAGTATTTT
TRBV7-2	TRBD2	-	TRBJ2-3	CASSSGLAGATQYF	TGTGCCAGCAGCTCTGGACTAGCGGGAGCTACGCAGTATTTT
TRBV5-1	TRBD2	-	TRBJ2-7	CASSPISGLAVYEQYF	TGCGCCAGCAGCCCGATTTCGGGACTAGCGGTGTACGAGCAGTACTTC
TRBV19	-	-	TRBJ2-2	CASSIHRDTGELFF	TGTGCCAGTAGTATACACAGGGACACCGGGGAGCTGTTTTTT
TRBV11-2	TRBD2	few	TRBJ2-7	CASSPKTKTSGRRITYYEQYF	TGTGCCAGCAGCCCAAAAACCAAGACTAGCGGGAGGCGAATAACGTACTACGAGCAGTACTTC
TRBV20-1	-	-	TRBJ2-7	CSARPLIQAYWAYEQYF	TGCAGTGCTAGACCCCTTATTCAGGCGTATTGGGCCTACGAGCAGTACTTC
TRBV28	-	-	TRBJ2-3	CASSLNRASTDTQYF	TGTGCCAGCAGCTTGAATCGGGCTAGCACAGATACGCAGTATTTT
TRBV13	TRBD2	few	TRBJ2-5	CASSLTGGLAGTQETQYF	TGTGCCAGCAGCTTAACCGGGGGACTAGCGGGGACCCAAGAGACCCAGTACTTC
TRBV5-1	-	few	TRBJ1-1	CASSSGSGLEAFF	TGCGCCAGCAGCTCCGGATCGGGGCTGGAAGCTTTCTTT
TRBV4-1	TRBD1	-	TRBJ1-1	CASSQSDRPNTEAFF	TGCGCCAGCAGCCAATCGGACAGGCCGAACACTGAAGCTTTCTTT
TRBV15	-	-	TRBJ1-1	CATSRVDTEAFF	TGTGCCACCAGCAGAGTCGACACTGAAGCTTTCTTT
TRBV5-1	-	-	TRBJ2-7	CASSWGHLSYEQYF	TGCGCCAGCAGCTGGGGACACCTCTCCTACGAGCAGTACTTC
TRBV12-3/TRBV12-4	-	-	TRBJ2-3	CAFSLAFSGQPTSTDTQYF	TGTGCCTTCAGTTTAGCGTTTTCGGGACAACCCACTAGCACAGATACGCAGTATTTT
TRBV29-1	-	-	TRBJ2-1	CSGSANYNEQFF	TGCAGTGGTAGCGCGAATTACAATGAGCAGTTCTTC
TRBV12-3/TRBV12-4	-	-	TRBJ2-1	CASGTVEFF	TGTGCCAGTGGTACGGTGGAGTTCTTC
TRBV4-2	TRBD2	-	TRBJ2-3	CASSQELADTDTQYF	TGTGCCAGCAGCCAAGAACTAGCGGACACAGATACGCAGTATTTT
TRBV12-3/TRBV12-4	TRBD1	-	TRBJ1-1	CASRTGTGGWYTEAFF	TGTGCCAGCAGGACCGGGACAGGGGGTTGGTACACTGAAGCTTTCTTT
TRBV10-3	-	few	TRBJ1-2	CAISEMGRGYTF	TGTGCCATCAGTGAAATGGGCCGTGGCTACACCTTC